This T cell receptor (beta chain) originates from a study of cytomegalovirus exposure and HLA in healthy donors. With respect to this clone: The antigen remains undetermined.

Study outcomes and limitations: The Asian-associated ancestry cluster reportedly had fewer N-insertions than the approximately 650-donor mean in a later analysis.

PCR employed 60 Vbeta and 13 Jbeta primers. Some clones are missing from TCRdb's copy, which holds only in-frame ones; the method was immunoSEQ multiplex PCR. In total, the table holds under 200,000 clones. Per the germline V gene, CDR1 is SGDLS and CDR2 is YYNGEE. The V and J ends lost 3 bases and 8 bases respectively, with 16 bases between them. The length of the CDR3 is 14 residues. The rearrangement uses TRBV9 and TRBJ2-3; D is perhaps TRBD2 (5 bases). This TCR derives from a woman under 30 in good health and CMV-seropositive. The sequencing sample was made of PBMCs. The CDR3 DNA sequence: TGTGCCAGCAGCGCCGTTCGGCGCGAGGGTACGCAGTATTTT. It codes for CASSAVRREGTQYF.